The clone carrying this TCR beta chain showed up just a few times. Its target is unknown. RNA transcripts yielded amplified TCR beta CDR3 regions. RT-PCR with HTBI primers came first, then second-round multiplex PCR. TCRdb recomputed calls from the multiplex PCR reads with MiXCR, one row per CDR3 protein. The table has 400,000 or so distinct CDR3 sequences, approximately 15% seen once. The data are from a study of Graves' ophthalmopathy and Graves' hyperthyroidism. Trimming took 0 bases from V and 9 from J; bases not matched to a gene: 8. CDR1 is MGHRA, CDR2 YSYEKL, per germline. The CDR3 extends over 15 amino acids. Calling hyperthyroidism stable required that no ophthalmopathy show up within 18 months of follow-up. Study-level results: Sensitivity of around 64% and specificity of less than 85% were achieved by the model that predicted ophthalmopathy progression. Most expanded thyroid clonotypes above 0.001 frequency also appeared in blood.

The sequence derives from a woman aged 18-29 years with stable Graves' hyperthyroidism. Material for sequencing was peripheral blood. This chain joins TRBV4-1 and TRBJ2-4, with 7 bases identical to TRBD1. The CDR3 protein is CASSQDTRGLVIQYF. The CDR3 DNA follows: TGCGCCAGCAGCCAAGATACTAGGGGGCTTGTCATTCAGTACTTC.